One sample yielded the 18 T cell receptor beta chains listed below, sequenced in a study of T-cell memory formation after mild COVID-19 (dated by TCRdb to the early 2020s). Library generation was performed with 5' RACE. The data were produced on an Illumina NovaSeq 6000. The public reads were reanalyzed by TCRdb: fastp trimming at Q25, MiXCR alignment, in-frame beta chains only. Here each entry gathers all rows of one CDR3 protein and keeps the most common genes and DNA. The sample contains some 490,000 distinct CDR3 sequences, about 18% of them found a single time. 10% to 15% of the sample lies in the top ten. Material for sequencing was PBMCs or a T cell subset sorted from them (not recorded which). The receptors come from an adult woman who had mild COVID-19 (a few samples of this study predate the infection). The sample titles of this study are shuffled in the database, so cell type and time point are left out; the donor was told from shared clones.

The chain has TRBV7-9 and TRBJ2-7, with 7 positions matching TRBD2. Germline V gene lookup returns CDR1 SEHNR and CDR2 FQNEAQ (reference sequence). Trimming cost V 4 bases and J 3 bases; bases outside gene matches: 9. The CDR3 length is 15 residues. DNA for the CDR3: TGTGCCAGCAGCTCCGGGCGGGAGAGAAACTACGAGCAGTACTTC. This sequence encodes CASSSGRERNYEQYF.

The chain couples TRBV14 to TRBJ1-2, with D possibly being TRBD1 (5 bases). The CDR3 covers 14 residues. Germline loops: CDR1 SGHDN, CDR2 FVKESK. Trimming pared 1 base from V and 2 bases from J, leaving 8 bases between. The CDR3 DNA sequence: TGTGCCAGCAGCCAAGTGTGGGGGAACTATGGCTACACCTTC. Amino acid sequence: CASSQVWGNYGYTF.

The chain is built from TRBV5-4 and TRBJ2-6; D is unclear. This CDR3 is built from 14 residues. CDR1 and CDR2 from the germline V gene are SGHNT and YYREEE (reference sequence). Trimming shortened V by 5 bases and J by 2 bases, and 8 bases separated the two germline ends. The CDR3 nucleotides are TGTGCCAGCAGTAACCTTGCTGGGGCCAACGTCCTGACTTTC. Translated: CASSNLAGANVLTF.

This clonotype was observed a few times. The chain employs TRBV12-3 or TRBV12-4 and TRBJ2-7; D gene uncertain. The CDR3 contains 12 residues. The V and J ends lost 5 bases and 2 bases respectively, with 7 bases between them. The CDR3 spells CASSNGAYEQYF. The DNA for the CDR3 is TGTGCCAGCAGTAATGGGGCCTACGAGCAGTACTTC.

This clonotype was seen more than once but under ten times. This chain connects TRBV7-3 to TRBJ2-1; 11 bases are shared with TRBD2. The germline V gene has CDR1 SGHTA and CDR2 FQGTGA. CDR3 size: 16 residues. The V segment lost 2 bases and the J segment 9 bases; nucleotides outside the gene matches: 9. As DNA, the CDR3 is TGTGCCAGCAGCTTAGGGCTAGCGGGAGGTCTTATTGAGCAGTTCTTC. It translates to CASSLGLAGGLIEQFF.

At least ten counts were recorded for this clonotype. The rearrangement joins TRBV12-3 or TRBV12-4 to TRBJ2-7; D remains unclear. The V gene lost 3 bases and the J gene lost 3 bases, with 9 bases spanning the gap. The CDR3 has 13 amino acids. The CDR3 is CASSFGAHYEQYF. For the CDR3, the DNA is TGTGCCAGCAGTTTTGGCGCCCACTACGAGCAGTACTTC.

This clonotype was detected only a few times. The V gene is TRBV7-9, the J gene TRBJ1-1; TRBD1 matches 8 bases. V lost 2 bases and J lost 5; bases outside the gene matches: 10. Germline CDR1 SEHNR, CDR2 FQNEAQ (reference sequence). The CDR3 loop spans 16 amino acids. CDR3 loop: CASSLIFAQGVTEAFF. Written as DNA, the CDR3 is TGTGCCAGCAGCTTAATCTTCGCACAGGGGGTTACTGAAGCTTTCTTT.

The V gene is TRBV19, the J gene TRBJ2-7; 7 nucleotides agree with TRBD1. Looked up from germline, CDR1 is LNHDA and CDR2 is SQIVND (reference sequence). CDR3 length: 13 amino acids. With 6 bases clipped from V and 4 bases from J, the junction kept 6 bases outside the gene matches. The CDR3 is CASSDREPYEQYF. CDR3 nucleotides: TGTGCCAGTAGCGACAGGGAACCTTACGAGCAGTACTTC. The variable domain in full, completed from reference TRBV19 and TRBJ2-7, reads DGGITQSPKYLFRKEGQNVTLSCEQNLNHDAMYWYRQDPGQGLRLIYYSQIVNDFQKGDIAEGYSVSREKKESFPLTVTSAQKNPTAFYLCASSDREPYEQYFGPGTRLTVT.

Ten or more counts support this clonotype. The chain joins TRBV25-1 to TRBJ2-3; possible D gene TRBD2, 5 bases. CDR1 and CDR2 from the germline V gene are MGHDK and SYGVNS. This CDR3 comprises 14 residues. The germline V and J ends were trimmed by 4 bases and 2 bases, with 10 bases remaining between them. For the CDR3, the DNA is TGTGCCAGCAGTGTAGCTAGCCTCACAGATACGCAGTATTTT. Its protein is CASSVASLTDTQYF.

This clonotype was counted only a few times. V is TRBV24-1 and J is TRBJ2-1; no firm D call. The length of the CDR3 is 18 residues. V was cut by 3 bases and J by 0 bases, with 17 bases left in between. CDR1 is KGHDR, CDR2 SFDVKD, per germline. The CDR3, as DNA: TGTGCCACCAGTGATAGCCAACCTGGATTGAGCTCCTACAATGAGCAGTTCTTC. As protein: CATSDSQPGLSSYNEQFF.

This clonotype was picked up a small number of times. V usage is TRBV12-3 or TRBV12-4 and J usage is TRBJ2-1; possible D gene TRBD1, 6 bases. Trimming took 8 bases from V and 12 from J, leaving 14 bases between them. The CDR3 is made up of 11 amino acids. The CDR3 DNA follows: TGTGCCAGCGGGAAAACAGGGTCGCAGTTCTTC. This gives the protein CASGKTGSQFF.

Here the CDR3 DNA reads TGTGCCAGCACCGATACACTGACTAGTTCGACCCAGTACTTC. Its protein is CASTDTLTSSTQYF. V gene TRBV9 combines with J gene TRBJ2-5, with D maybe TRBD2 (6 bases). This CDR3 spans 14 amino acids. The V and J ends lost 6 bases and 7 bases respectively, with 19 bases between them. CDR1 and CDR2 (germline): SGDLS, YYNGEE.

This clonotype showed up just a few times. This chain joins TRBV20-1 and TRBJ2-1; 7 bases fit TRBD1. The V and J ends lost 5 bases and 5 bases, in that order; junction bases with no gene match: 3. The germline V gene has CDR1 DFQATT and CDR2 SNEGSKA (reference sequence). The CDR3 has 12 residues. CDR3 coding DNA: TGCAGTGCTGCCAGGGGGAACAATGAGCAGTTCTTC. Its translation: CSAARGNNEQFF.

J is TRBJ2-5 and V is TRBV4-3; D might be TRBD2 (5 bases). Trimming cost V 0 bases and J 7 bases, with 9 bases left between them. The CDR3 spans 13 residues. The germline V gene encodes CDR1 LGHNA and CDR2 YSLEER. The CDR3 DNA follows: TGCGCCAGCAGCCAAGATCTGGCGGGGACCCAGTACTTC. This encodes CASSQDLAGTQYF.

This chain connects TRBV4-1 to TRBJ2-3; D is undetermined. There are 14 residues in the CDR3. The V gene lost 0 bases and the J gene lost 6 bases, with 10 bases spanning the gap. The germline CDR1 and CDR2 sequences are MGHRA and YSYEKL. The CDR3 region has the DNA TGCGCCAGCAGCCAAGATCGGGCGCTGGATACGCAGTATTTT. Translation gives CASSQDRALDTQYF.

V gene TRBV7-9 combines with J gene TRBJ2-4, with D perhaps TRBD1 or TRBD2 (6 bases each). The length of the CDR3 is 14 residues. The V gene lost 5 bases and the J gene lost 5 bases, with 13 bases spanning the gap. Germline CDR1 and CDR2: SEHNR and FQNEAQ (reference sequence). CDR3 loop: CASSTHREENIQYF. Written as DNA, the CDR3 is TGTGCCAGCAGCACCCACAGGGAGGAAAACATTCAGTACTTC. The full variable domain, with the rest looked up from reference TRBV7-9 and TRBJ2-4, is DTGVSQNPRHKITKRGQNVTFRCDPISEHNRLYWYRQTLGQGPEFLTYFQNEAQLEKSRLLSDRFSAERPKGSFSTLEIQRTEQGDSAMYLCASSTHREENIQYFGAGTRLSVL.

This clonotype occurred a few times. CDR3 amino acids: CASSQELVGGMTEAFF. The CDR3 nucleotides are TGTGCCAGCAGCCAAGAGTTGGTAGGGGGTATGACTGAAGCTTTCTTT. The rearrangement uses TRBV4-2 and TRBJ1-1; D perhaps matches TRBD1 (6 bases). The CDR3 runs to 16 residues. Trimming shortened V by 0 bases and J by 5 bases, and 16 bases separated the two germline ends. Germline V lookup: CDR1 LGHNA, CDR2 YNFKEQ.

The sample holds a few counts of this clonotype. The rearrangement joins TRBV7-9 to TRBJ2-2, with D uncertain. The V gene lost 11 bases and the J gene lost 0 bases, with 1 base spanning the gap. Per germline, CDR1 SEHNR and CDR2 FQNEAQ (reference sequence). The length of the CDR3 is 10 residues. The CDR3 spells CASNTGELFF. CDR3 in DNA: TGTGCCTCGAACACCGGGGAGCTGTTTTTT.